This passage covers 10 T cell receptor beta chains from one sample sequenced in a study of T cell responses to AZD1222 COVID-19 vaccine. Here immunoSEQ multiplex PCR was the method, and the copy in TCRdb shows in-frame clones only, minus some. The table includes around 110,000 clones, approximately 83% detected once. The sample in question was peripheral blood, obtained on day 0 of MenACWY control vaccination. The receptors originated from an adult in good health.

Remarks on this clone: The junction and the germline gene differ at one end; a read error may be behind it. The same CDR3 also results from other DNA sequences found in this sample. The CDR3 loop reads CASSEPGTGGNF. The CDR3, as DNA: TGTGCCAGCAGTGAACCCGGGACAGGTGGTAACTTT. This rearrangement joins TRBV6-1 to TRBJ2-4; 8 bases line up with TRBD1. Germline V gene lookup returns CDR1 MNHNS and CDR2 SASEGT. This CDR3 comprises 12 residues.

This chain uses TRBV7-3 with TRBJ2-5, with D perhaps TRBD1 or TRBD2 (5 bases each). V gave up 4 bases and J gave up 3 bases, with 9 bases separating them. This CDR3 comprises 13 residues. Germline CDR1 is SGHTA and CDR2 is FQGTGA. The CDR3 spells CASSSGTKETQYF. The CDR3 bases are TGTGCCAGCAGCTCCGGGACGAAAGAGACCCAGTACTTC.

The chain recombines TRBV18 with TRBJ1-1, with 7 bases matching TRBD1. The V gene end was trimmed by 6 bases and the J gene end by 2 bases; junction bases not matched to a gene: 6. Germline V lookup: CDR1 KGHSH, CDR2 LQKENI. This CDR3 spans 14 amino acids. The CDR3 nucleotides read TGTGCCAGCTCTCAACAGGGGATCAACACTGAAGCTTTCTTT. This encodes CASSQQGINTEAFF.

The chain links TRBV4-3 to TRBJ2-7; 9 nucleotides line up with TRBD1. This CDR3 spans 14 amino acids. Germline CDR1 and CDR2: LGHNA and YSLEER. J gave up 7 bases and V 5 bases, and 9 bases lay outside the gene matches. Here the CDR3 DNA reads TGCGCCAGCAGCTTCCGGGACAGGGTGAGTGAGCAGTACTTC. Translating gives CASSFRDRVSEQYF.

V is TRBV11-2 and J is TRBJ1-6; maybe TRBD1 (5 bases). The CDR3 extends over 14 amino acids. The V end lost 5 bases, the J end lost 14 bases, and 19 bases lay between the germline ends. CDR1 is SGHAT, CDR2 FQNNGV, per germline. The CDR3 nucleotides read TGTGCCAGCAGCCACCGGGGGTACCTGGGGACCCTCCACTTT. This gives the protein CASSHRGYLGTLHF.

J is TRBJ1-2 and V is TRBV10-3; D possibly corresponds to TRBD1 (5 bases). Germline loops: CDR1 ENHRY, CDR2 SYGVKD. V lost 3 bases and J 8 bases, leaving 16 bases between the germline ends. This CDR3 region has 14 residues. In nucleotides, the CDR3 is TGTGCCATCAGTGAACTGGGATCGAGGGGAGGCTACACCTTC. Translating gives CAISELGSRGGYTF.

On this clone itself: One end of the junction varies from germline; a read error may be responsible. The chain has TRBV3-1 (or the pseudogene TRBV3-2) and TRBJ2-7; D remains ambiguous. The germline V gene encodes CDR1 LGHDT and CDR2 YNNKEL (reference sequence). This CDR3 contains 12 residues. Here the CDR3 reads CASSKDLGEQYF. The CDR3 nucleotides read TGTGCCAGCAGCAAAGACCTTGGGGAGCAGTACTTC.

The chain links TRBV6-1 to TRBJ2-7; maybe TRBD1 (6 bases). From germline, CDR1 is MNHNS and CDR2 SASEGT. The CDR3 runs 18 residues. Trimming removed 0 bases from V and 0 bases from J, with 18 bases in between. The CDR3 DNA sequence: TGTGCCAGCAGTGAAGCCGGGACATCTACTTTCTTCTCCTACGAGCAGTACTTC. Encoded protein: CASSEAGTSTFFSYEQYF.

The rearrangement links TRBV27 to TRBJ2-1, with D possibly being TRBD2 (7 bases). The germline gives CDR1 MNHEY, CDR2 SMNVEV (reference sequence). The CDR3 consists of 15 residues. V was clipped by 2 bases and J by 5 bases, with 13 bases between them. The CDR3 is CASSLRWGGHNEQFF. Here the CDR3 DNA reads TGTGCCAGCAGTTTACGGTGGGGGGGCCACAATGAGCAGTTCTTC.

This clone was detected only once. Here the CDR3 DNA reads TGTGCCAGCAGCCCCTCGGACAGGGGGCATCAGCCCCAGCATTTT. Protein product: CASSPSDRGHQPQHF. The gene calls are TRBV7-9 and TRBJ1-5; 11 bases line up with TRBD1. Germline CDR1 is SEHNR and CDR2 is FQNEAQ (reference sequence). This CDR3 contains 15 residues. J lost 5 bases, V lost 5 bases, and 5 bases had no gene match.